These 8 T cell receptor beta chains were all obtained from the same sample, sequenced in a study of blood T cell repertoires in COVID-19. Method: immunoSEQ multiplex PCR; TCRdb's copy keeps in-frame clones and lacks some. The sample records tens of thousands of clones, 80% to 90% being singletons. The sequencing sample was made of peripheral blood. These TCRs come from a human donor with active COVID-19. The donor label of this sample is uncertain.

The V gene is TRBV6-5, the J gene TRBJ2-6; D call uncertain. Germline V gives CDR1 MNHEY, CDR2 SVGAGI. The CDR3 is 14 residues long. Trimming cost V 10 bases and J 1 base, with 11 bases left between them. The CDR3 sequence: CAIPYLSGANVLTF. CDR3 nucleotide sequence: TGTGCCATACCCTACCTTTCTGGGGCCAACGTCCTGACTTTC.

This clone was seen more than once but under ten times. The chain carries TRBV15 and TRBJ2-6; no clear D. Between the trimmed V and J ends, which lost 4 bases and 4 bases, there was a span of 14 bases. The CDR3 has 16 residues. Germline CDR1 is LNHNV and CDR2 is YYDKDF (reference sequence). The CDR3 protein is CATSNAIIPGANVLTF. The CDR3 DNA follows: TGTGCCACCAGCAACGCTATCATACCCGGGGCCAACGTCCTGACTTTC.

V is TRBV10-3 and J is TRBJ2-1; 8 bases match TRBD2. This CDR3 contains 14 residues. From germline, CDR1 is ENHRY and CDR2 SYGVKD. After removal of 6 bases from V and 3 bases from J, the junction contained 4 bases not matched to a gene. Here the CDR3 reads CAISPREGYNEQFF. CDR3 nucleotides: TGTGCCATCAGCCCCCGGGAGGGCTACAATGAGCAGTTCTTC.

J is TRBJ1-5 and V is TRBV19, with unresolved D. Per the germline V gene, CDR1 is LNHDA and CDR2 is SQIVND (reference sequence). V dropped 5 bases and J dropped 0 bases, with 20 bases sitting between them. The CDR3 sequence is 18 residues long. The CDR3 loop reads CASSVRLKLDTSNQPQHF. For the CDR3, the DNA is TGTGCCAGTAGTGTACGCCTTAAATTAGACACTAGCAATCAGCCCCAGCATTTT.

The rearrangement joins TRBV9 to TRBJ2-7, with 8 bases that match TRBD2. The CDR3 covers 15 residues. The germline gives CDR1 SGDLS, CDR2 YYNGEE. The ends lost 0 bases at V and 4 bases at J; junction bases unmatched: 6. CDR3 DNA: TGTGCCAGCAGCGTAGACCCGGGAGGGCTGTACGAGCAGTACTTC. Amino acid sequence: CASSVDPGGLYEQYF.

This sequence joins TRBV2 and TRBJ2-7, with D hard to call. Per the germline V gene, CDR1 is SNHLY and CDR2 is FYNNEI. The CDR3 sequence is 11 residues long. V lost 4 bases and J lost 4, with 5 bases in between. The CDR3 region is CASSVLYEQYF. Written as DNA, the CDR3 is TGTGCCAGCAGTGTATTATACGAGCAGTACTTC.

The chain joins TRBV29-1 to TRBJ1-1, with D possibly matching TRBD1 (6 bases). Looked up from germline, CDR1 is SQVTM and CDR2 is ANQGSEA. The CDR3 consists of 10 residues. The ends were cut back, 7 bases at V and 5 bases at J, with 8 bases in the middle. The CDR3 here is CSAGQTEAFF. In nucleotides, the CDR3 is TGCAGCGCCGGACAGACTGAAGCTTTCTTT.

The CDR3 nucleotides are TGTGCCAGTGGTCGACAGGGGGCGGTGGAGACCCAGTACTTC. Residues: CASGRQGAVETQYF. The J gene is TRBJ2-5, the V gene TRBV19; 10 nucleotides agree with TRBD1. The V gene's germline CDR1 is LNHDA and CDR2 SQIVND (reference sequence). V dropped 8 bases and J dropped 5; count of bases not matched to a gene: 8. The CDR3 runs 14 residues.